The T cell receptor (beta chain) under discussion was sequenced for a study of blood T cell repertoires in COVID-19. The assay was immunoSEQ multiplex PCR, and TCRdb's table has in-frame clones only and misses some. The sample holds fewer than 500,000 clones, roughly 90% seen once. Sequencing was carried out using peripheral blood. The clonotype originates from a man between 18 and 35 years old with COVID-19, enrolled during active disease.

The DNA of the CDR3 is TGTGCCAGCAGTCTACAGGGGAGCAGCAATCAGCCCCAGCATTTT. It translates to CASSLQGSSNQPQHF. This rearrangement joins TRBV2 to TRBJ1-5; 7 positions agree with TRBD1. There are 15 residues in the CDR3. Germline lookup yields CDR1 SNHLY and CDR2 FYNNEI. J lost 1 base, V lost 5 bases, and 5 bases had no gene match.